The clone carrying this TCR beta chain was recorded at least ten times. The data originate from a study of regulatory T cells in long-lasting Graves disease. Specified time point: newly diagnosed GD, antithyroid drugs for less than 3 months. The TCR library was prepared using RNA isolated from PBMCs. V lost 2 bases, J lost 7 bases, and 11 bases lay in between. CDR3 length: 12 amino acids. Germline-derived CDR1 and CDR2 are GTSNPN and SVGIG (reference sequence). Libraries of TCR beta came from iRepertoire HTBI primers plus Arm-PCR of CDR3 regions. In the study's own analysis: Identified segments across samples numbered approximately 62 TRBV and over eleven TRBJ. TCRdb re-derived calls from the multiplex PCR reads in MiXCR, one entry per CDR3 protein. Clone size and V and J calls follow TCRdb, not the original study. The sample contains over 500,000 distinct CDR3 sequences, approximately 15% of which appear only once.

These sequences were also reported in another study, on T cells in Graves' hyperthyroidism and ophthalmopathy.

The chain uses TRBV30 and TRBJ1-1; no clear D gene. Material: peripheral blood mononuclear cells (PBMCs), obtained at new diagnosis, from a patient treated with antithyroid drugs. The source of this sequence is a woman aged 25 to 39 with Graves disease. CDR3 region: CAWSPVGFEAFF. CDR3 sequence (DNA): TGTGCCTGGAGTCCCGTTGGGTTTGAAGCTTTCTTT.